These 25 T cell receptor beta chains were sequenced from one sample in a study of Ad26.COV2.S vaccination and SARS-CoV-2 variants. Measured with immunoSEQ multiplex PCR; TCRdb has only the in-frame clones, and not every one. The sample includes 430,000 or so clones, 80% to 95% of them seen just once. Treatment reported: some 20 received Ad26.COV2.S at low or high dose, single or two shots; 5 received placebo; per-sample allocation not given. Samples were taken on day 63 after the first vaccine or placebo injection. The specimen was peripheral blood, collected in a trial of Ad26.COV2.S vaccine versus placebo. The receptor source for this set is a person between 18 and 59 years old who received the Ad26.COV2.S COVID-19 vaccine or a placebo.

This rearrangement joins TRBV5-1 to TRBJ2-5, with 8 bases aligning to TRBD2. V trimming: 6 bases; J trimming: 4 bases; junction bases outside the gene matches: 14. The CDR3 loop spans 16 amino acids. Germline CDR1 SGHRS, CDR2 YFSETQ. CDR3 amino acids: CASTLNSAGGGETQYF. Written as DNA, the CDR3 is TGCGCCAGCACCTTAAATTCTGCGGGAGGAGGAGAGACCCAGTACTTC.

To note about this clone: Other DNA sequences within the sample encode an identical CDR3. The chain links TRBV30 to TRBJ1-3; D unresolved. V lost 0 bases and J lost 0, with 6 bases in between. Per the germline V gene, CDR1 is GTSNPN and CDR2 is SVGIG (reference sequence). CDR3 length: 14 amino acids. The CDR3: CAWSVGGSGNTIYF. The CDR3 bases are TGTGCCTGGAGTGTGGGAGGCTCTGGAAACACCATATATTTT.

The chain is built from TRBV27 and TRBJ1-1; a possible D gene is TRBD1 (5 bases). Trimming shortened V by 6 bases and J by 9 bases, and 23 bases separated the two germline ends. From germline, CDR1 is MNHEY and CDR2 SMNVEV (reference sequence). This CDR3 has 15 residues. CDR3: CASSSRYSGLNKAFF. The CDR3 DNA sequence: TGTGCCAGCAGCTCTCGTTATTCAGGGCTAAACAAAGCTTTCTTT.

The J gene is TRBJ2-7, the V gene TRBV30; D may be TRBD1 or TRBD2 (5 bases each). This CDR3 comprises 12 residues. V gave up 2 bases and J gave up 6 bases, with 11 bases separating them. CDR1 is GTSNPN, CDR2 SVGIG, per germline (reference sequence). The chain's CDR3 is CAWSNRGAEQYF. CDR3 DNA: TGTGCCTGGAGTAATCGGGGCGCCGAGCAGTACTTC.

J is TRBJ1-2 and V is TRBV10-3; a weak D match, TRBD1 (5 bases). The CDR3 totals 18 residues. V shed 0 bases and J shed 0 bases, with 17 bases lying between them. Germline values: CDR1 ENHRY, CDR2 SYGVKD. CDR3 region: CAISESVSQSTANYGYTF. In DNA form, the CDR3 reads TGTGCCATCAGTGAGTCTGTCTCGCAGTCGACAGCTAACTATGGCTACACCTTC.

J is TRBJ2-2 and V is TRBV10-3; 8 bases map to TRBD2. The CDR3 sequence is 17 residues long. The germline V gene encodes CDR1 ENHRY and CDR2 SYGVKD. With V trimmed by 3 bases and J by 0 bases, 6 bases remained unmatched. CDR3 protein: CAISDFTSGTNTGELFF. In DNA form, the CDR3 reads TGTGCCATCAGTGATTTCACTAGCGGAACGAACACCGGGGAGCTGTTTTTT.

CDR3 region: CASSNRLAVSYNEQFF. The CDR3, as DNA: TGTGCCAGCAGCAATCGGCTAGCGGTCTCCTACAATGAGCAGTTCTTC. The V and J genes are TRBV14 and TRBJ2-1; 7 bases agree with TRBD2. Germline loops: CDR1 SGHDN, CDR2 FVKESK. Trimming removed 5 bases from V and 0 bases from J; junction bases left unmatched: 7. The CDR3 covers 16 residues.

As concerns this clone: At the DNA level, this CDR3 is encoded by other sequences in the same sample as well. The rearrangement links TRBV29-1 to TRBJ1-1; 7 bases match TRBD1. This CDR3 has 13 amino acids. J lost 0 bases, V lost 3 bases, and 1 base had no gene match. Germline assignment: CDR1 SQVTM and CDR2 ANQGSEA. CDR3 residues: CSVEGQLNTEAFF. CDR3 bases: TGCAGCGTTGAGGGACAGCTGAACACTGAAGCTTTCTTT.

The CDR3 DNA reads TGTGCCAGCAGCCCCTATGGACGGGAGGGGGGCGCCGGGGAGCTGTTTTTT. This gives the protein CASSPYGREGGAGELFF. The chain employs TRBV7-9 and TRBJ2-2; TRBD2 aligns across 8 bases. V was clipped by 5 bases and J by 6 bases; unmatched bases: 14. CDR3 length: 17 residues. The germline CDR1 and CDR2 sequences are SEHNR and FQNEAQ (reference sequence).

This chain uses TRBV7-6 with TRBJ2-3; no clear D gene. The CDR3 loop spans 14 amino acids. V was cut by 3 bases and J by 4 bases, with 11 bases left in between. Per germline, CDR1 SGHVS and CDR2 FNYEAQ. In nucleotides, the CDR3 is TGTGCCAGCAGCTTTTCACGATCGCCAGATACGCAGTATTTT. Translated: CASSFSRSPDTQYF.

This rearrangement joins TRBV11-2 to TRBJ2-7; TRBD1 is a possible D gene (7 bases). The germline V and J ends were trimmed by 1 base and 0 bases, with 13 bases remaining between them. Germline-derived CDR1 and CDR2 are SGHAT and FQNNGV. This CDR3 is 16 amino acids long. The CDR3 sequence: CASSLGPGGSSYEQYF. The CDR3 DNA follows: TGTGCCAGCAGCTTAGGGCCAGGGGGGAGCTCCTACGAGCAGTACTTC.

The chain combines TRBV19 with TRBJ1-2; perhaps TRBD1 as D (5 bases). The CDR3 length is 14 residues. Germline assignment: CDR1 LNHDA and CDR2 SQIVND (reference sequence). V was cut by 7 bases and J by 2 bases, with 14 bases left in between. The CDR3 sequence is CASTSDRTNYGYTF. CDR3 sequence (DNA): TGTGCCAGTACCTCCGACAGAACCAACTATGGCTACACCTTC.

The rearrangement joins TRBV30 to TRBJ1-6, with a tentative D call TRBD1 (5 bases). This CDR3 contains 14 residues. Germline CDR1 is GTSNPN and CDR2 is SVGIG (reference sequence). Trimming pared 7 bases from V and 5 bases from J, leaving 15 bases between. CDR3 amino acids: CALTGTSNNSPLHF. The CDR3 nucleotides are TGTGCCTTGACCGGGACTTCCAATAATTCACCCCTCCACTTT.

CDR3 protein: CASSFVTGGYGYTF. The CDR3 nucleotides read TGTGCCAGCAGCTTTGTGACAGGGGGCTATGGCTACACCTTC. The chain combines TRBV7-2 with TRBJ1-2; 9 positions agree with TRBD1. The CDR3 contains 14 residues. J lost 4 bases, V lost 3 bases, and 3 bases had no gene match. Germline V gene sequence: CDR1 SGHTA, CDR2 FQGNSA.

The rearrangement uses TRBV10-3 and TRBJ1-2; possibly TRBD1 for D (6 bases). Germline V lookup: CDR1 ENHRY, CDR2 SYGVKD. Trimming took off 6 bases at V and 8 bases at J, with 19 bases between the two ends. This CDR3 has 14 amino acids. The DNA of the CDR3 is TGTGCCATCAGCCTGACAGGCCCTGGGGAGGGCTACACCTTC. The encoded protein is CAISLTGPGEGYTF.

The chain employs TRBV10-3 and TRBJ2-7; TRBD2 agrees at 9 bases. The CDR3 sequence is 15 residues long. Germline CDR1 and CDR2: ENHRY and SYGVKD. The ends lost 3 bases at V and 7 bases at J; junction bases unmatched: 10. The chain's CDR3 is CAISDESSGVLEQYF. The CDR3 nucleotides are TGTGCCATCAGTGATGAGTCTAGCGGGGTCTTAGAGCAGTACTTC.

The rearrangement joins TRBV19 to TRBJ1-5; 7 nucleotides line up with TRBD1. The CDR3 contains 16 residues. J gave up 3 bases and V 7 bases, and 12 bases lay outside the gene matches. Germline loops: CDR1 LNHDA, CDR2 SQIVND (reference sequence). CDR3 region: CASTFRTGRFNQPQHF. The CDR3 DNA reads TGTGCCAGTACCTTCCGGACAGGACGTTTCAATCAGCCCCAGCATTTT.

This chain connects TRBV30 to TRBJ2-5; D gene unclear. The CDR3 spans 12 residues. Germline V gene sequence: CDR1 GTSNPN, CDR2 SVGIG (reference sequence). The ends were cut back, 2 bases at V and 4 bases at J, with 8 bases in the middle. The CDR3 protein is CAWSPELETQYF. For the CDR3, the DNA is TGTGCCTGGAGTCCAGAACTAGAGACCCAGTACTTC.

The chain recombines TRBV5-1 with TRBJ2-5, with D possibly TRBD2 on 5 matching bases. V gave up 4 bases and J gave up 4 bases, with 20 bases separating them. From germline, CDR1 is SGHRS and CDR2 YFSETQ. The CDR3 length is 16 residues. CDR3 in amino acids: CASSPAGAPLGETQYF. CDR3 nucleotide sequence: TGCGCCAGCAGCCCGGCGGGCGCTCCTCTAGGAGAGACCCAGTACTTC.

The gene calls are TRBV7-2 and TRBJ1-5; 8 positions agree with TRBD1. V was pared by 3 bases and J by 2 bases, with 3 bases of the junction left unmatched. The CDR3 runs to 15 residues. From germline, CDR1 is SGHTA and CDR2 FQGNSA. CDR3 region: CASSFGQGGNQPQHF. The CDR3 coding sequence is TGTGCCAGCAGCTTCGGACAGGGCGGCAATCAGCCCCAGCATTTT.

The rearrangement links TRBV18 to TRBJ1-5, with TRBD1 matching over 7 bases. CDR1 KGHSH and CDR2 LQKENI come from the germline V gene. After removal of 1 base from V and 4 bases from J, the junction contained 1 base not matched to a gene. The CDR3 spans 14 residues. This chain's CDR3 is CASSPQDRNQPQHF. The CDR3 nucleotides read TGTGCCAGCTCACCACAGGACAGGAATCAGCCCCAGCATTTT.

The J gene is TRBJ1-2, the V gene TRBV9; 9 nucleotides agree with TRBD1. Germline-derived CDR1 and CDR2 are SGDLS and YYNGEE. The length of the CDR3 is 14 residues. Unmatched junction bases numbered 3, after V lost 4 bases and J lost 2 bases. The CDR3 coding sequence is TGTGCCAGCAGCCATGGACAGGGGAACTATGGCTACACCTTC. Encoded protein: CASSHGQGNYGYTF.

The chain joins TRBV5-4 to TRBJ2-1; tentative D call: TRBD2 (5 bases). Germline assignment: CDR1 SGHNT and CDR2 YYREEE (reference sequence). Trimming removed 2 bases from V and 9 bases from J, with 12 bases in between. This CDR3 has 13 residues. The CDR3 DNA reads TGTGCCAGCAGCTTTCCCTCAGGAGGTGAGCAGTTCTTC. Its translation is CASSFPSGGEQFF.

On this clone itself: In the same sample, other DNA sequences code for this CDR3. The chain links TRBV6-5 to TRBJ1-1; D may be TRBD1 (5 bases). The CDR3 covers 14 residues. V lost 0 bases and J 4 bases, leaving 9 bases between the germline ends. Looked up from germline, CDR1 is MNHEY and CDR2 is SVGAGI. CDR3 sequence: CASSYSGGGTEAFF. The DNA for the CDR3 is TGTGCCAGCAGTTACTCCGGGGGGGGCACTGAAGCTTTCTTT.

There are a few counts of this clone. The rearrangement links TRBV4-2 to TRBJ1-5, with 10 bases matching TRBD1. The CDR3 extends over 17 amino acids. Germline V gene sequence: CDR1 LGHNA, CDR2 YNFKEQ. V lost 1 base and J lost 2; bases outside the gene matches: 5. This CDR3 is CASSQASGTGGNQPQHF. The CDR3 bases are TGTGCCAGCAGCCAAGCATCCGGGACAGGGGGCAATCAGCCCCAGCATTTT.